This TCR beta chain was identified in a study of T cells in women clearing cervical HPV infection (dated by TCRdb to between 2017 and 2018). Concerning the study at large: The cases were about 25 women with histologically confirmed HPV16-related CIN3 or worse, and 2 of these cases were invasive cancers. The roughly 25 controls were women who cleared a single incident HPV16 infection within 12 months without developing precancer or cancer. Case blood was taken at the visit when the lesion was first identified, whereas control blood was taken when infection was no longer detected. Among cases, blood sampling came a median of roughly 150 days after lesion detection, with an interquartile range of about 80 to 220 days. HLA typing was available for only a few women, so HLA type could not be excluded as a confounder. An exploratory proof-of-principle case-control study, nested within the Guanacaste HPV Natural History Study in Costa Rica, was conducted to compare TCR repertoires across cervical HPV16 outcomes. Cases were matched to controls by age within five years and by the year the sample was collected. A median age of 34 years was observed in cases versus over 37 in controls, and no significant differences in baseline characteristics were found. In the parent cohort, 8,500 to 12,000 women aged 18 or older were enrolled in Guanacaste, Costa Rica, during about 1992 to 1994 and were followed for more than 6 years. Quality controls consisted of five blinded duplicates per group, for a total of about 60 samples made up of some 50 participants and ten or so replicates.

Broad study findings and their caveats: Because the number of T cells in each sample was unknown, differences in richness could reflect differing T-cell content rather than repertoire biology. Lower TRBV6-7 relative abundance was observed in cases than in controls (0.11% versus 0.16%; Bonferroni P = 0.0008). CIN3+ cases had significantly higher TCR repertoire richness than controls across sequencing depths, but evenness did not differ between the groups. Because of the cross-sectional design, the study could not determine whether the associations came before infection or resulted from infection, and neither effector/memory subsets nor HPV-specific T cells were isolated. By combining richness with V gene abundances, random forest classifiers separated cases from controls with an estimated AUC of less than 0.85.

TCR beta CDR3 regions were amplified by multiplex PCR from an average of roughly 1.1 ug genomic DNA per sample using the immunoSEQ assay. To correct primer bias, the assay used a complete synthetic TCR repertoire to set an amplification baseline. Amplicons were sequenced on the Illumina platform. Concerning the study's data processing: Sequences were error-corrected by clustering with frequency ratios and a modified nearest-neighbor algorithm and were then analyzed in the immunoSEQ Analyzer with IMGT gene definitions. At each rarefaction depth, TCR richness and evenness were averaged across 20 rarefaction repeats, and samples with fewer sequences than that depth were excluded. V, D and J gene relative abundances were compared between groups with Wilcoxon rank sum tests, applying FDR correction. In the blinded duplicates, the intraclass correlation was 95.6% for TCR richness and averaged about 80% across 65 to 75 gene segments. Entries here come from immuneACCESS through TCRdb and include only in-frame sequences with V and J called. Some clones fail to appear in such tables; in the studies checked, an unresolved V gene covers under half of the shortfall, and the cause of the remainder is unknown. V and J calls and clone size follow that table, whereas D and trimming were derived from the DNA. The sample's clone listing holds about 30,000 clones. The top ten clones comprise more than 3.5% of the sample.

Every participant had a single incident cervical HPV16 infection, and women with prevalent HPV16 infections were excluded. Cervical HPV DNA was detected by MY09/MY11 PCR, and genotyping was performed by dot-blot hybridization. Approximately 15 mL of heparinized blood was centrifuged, after which the buffy coat was aliquoted, frozen at -30 degrees C, and then stored at -80 degrees C. Genomic DNA was extracted from buffy coat specimens using QIAGEN kits. Points on this clone: Its antigen is unknown. The CDR3 end lies 3 residues beyond the end of the read and is filled in from the germline J gene.

The germline V and J ends show losses of 0 bases and 4 bases respectively, and no gene match explains 4 bases of the junction. CDR1 SGHRS and CDR2 YFSETQ were looked up in the germline V gene. From cysteine to phenylalanine, the CDR3 is 16 amino acids long. Part of the CDR3 DNA is given, 39 bases translated from base 1. The sample was blood buffy coat. The chain employs TRBV5-1 and TRBJ2-3; 11 bases in between match TRBD2. This TCR was sampled from a woman aged 18 to 75 with a cervical HPV16 infection that either progressed to CIN3+ or cleared (not recorded which). The CDR3: CASSLAVAGGADTQYF. CDR3 bases read: TGCGCCAGCAGCTTGGCCGTAGCGGGAGGGGCAGATACG. The entire variable domain, with the stretches around the CDR3 drawn from the reference TRBV5-1 and TRBJ2-3 proteins, is KAGVTQTPRYLIKTRGQQVTLSCSPISGHRSVSWYQQTPGQGLQFLFEYFSETQRNKGNFPGRFSGRQFSNSRSEMNVSTLELGDSALYLCASSLAVAGGADTQYFGPGTRLTVL.